Below, 21 T cell receptor beta chains from the same sample are listed, as sequenced in a study of synovial regulatory T cells in juvenile arthritis (dated by TCRdb to the mid-2010s). Libraries were built with the immunoSEQ multiplex PCR assay. The table was pulled from immuneACCESS by TCRdb, which kept in-frame rearrangements only. Such tables lose some clones; where checked, under half of the loss comes from unresolved V genes, and the rest has no known cause. The sample table includes approximately 9,600 clones. The ten most abundant clones make up under 0.9% of the sample. The sample consisted of Treg cells from blood. In light of the paper, this sample's cell subset or site label describes: remaining (HLA-DR-negative) circulating blood Treg cells. Receptors were obtained from a donor younger than 30 with juvenile idiopathic arthritis.

The rearrangement joins TRBV19 to TRBJ1-2. Germline CDR1 and CDR2: LNHDA and SQIVND (reference sequence). The CDR3 totals 14 residues. No DNA was logged. Here the CDR3 reads CASSGALESYGYTF.

V gene TRBV10-3 combines with J gene TRBJ2-2; the TRBD1 assignment by TCRdb is unverifiable without DNA. This CDR3 has 14 amino acids. The DNA sequence is not available. Germline V gene data show CDR1 as ENHRY and CDR2 as SYGVKD. The CDR3 here is CAIRWTENTGELFF.

The chain recombines TRBV18 with TRBJ2-4; TCRdb designates TRBD2, a call that cannot be tested without DNA. The CDR3 consists of 14 residues. The record lacks a DNA sequence. Germline V lookup: CDR1 KGHSH, CDR2 LQKENI. CDR3 loop: CASSPIRGEDIQYF.

The chain couples TRBV4-3 to TRBJ2-1; TCRdb returns TRBD2, unconfirmable since there is no DNA. Germline V gives CDR1 LGHNA, CDR2 YSLEER. The CDR3 is 19 residues long. The DNA is not on file. CDR3 in amino acids: CASSQDNYRVINSYNEQFF.

The V and J genes are TRBV10-2 and TRBJ1-5. Per the germline V gene, CDR1 is WSHSY and CDR2 is SAAADI. CDR3 length: 17 amino acids. DNA was not recorded. The CDR3 region is CASSESTYSLNNQPQHF.

V and J are TRBV11-2 and TRBJ2-7; the D gene TCRdb calls, TRBD2, cannot be checked with no DNA. The CDR3 sequence is 15 residues long. No DNA sequence was recorded. CDR1 SGHAT and CDR2 FQNNGV come from the germline V gene. The CDR3 is CASSLDSGGSSEQYF.

The rearrangement links TRBV5-1 to TRBJ2-7; TCRdb picks TRBD1, but there is no DNA to check that call. Germline CDR1 reads SGHRS; CDR2 reads YFSETQ. The CDR3 totals 14 residues. The DNA sequence is not available. The CDR3: CASRSLDSYYEQYF. Full variable domain (missing parts from reference TRBV5-1 and TRBJ2-7): KAGVTQTPRYLIKTRGQQVTLSCSPISGHRSVSWYQQTPGQGLQFLFEYFSETQRNKGNFPGRFSGRQFSNSRSEMNVSTLELGDSALYLCASRSLDSYYEQYFGPGTRLTVT.

The rearrangement joins TRBV10-3 to TRBJ1-1; the D gene TCRdb calls, TRBD1, cannot be checked with no DNA. Germline V lookup: CDR1 ENHRY, CDR2 SYGVKD. The CDR3 is made up of 12 amino acids. No DNA sequence is on record. The CDR3 sequence: CAISRQGPEAFF.

The V gene is TRBV5-5, the J gene TRBJ2-5; TCRdb proposes TRBD2, but this gene call is untestable without DNA. Per germline, CDR1 SGHKS and CDR2 YYEKEE (reference sequence). The CDR3 runs 14 residues. There is no recorded DNA. This CDR3 reads CASSSGTSMETQYF. The full variable domain, rest sourced from reference TRBV5-5 and TRBJ2-5, is DAGVTQSPTHLIKTRGQQVTLRCSPISGHKSVSWYQQVLGQGPQFIFQYYEKEERGRGNFPDRFSARQFPNYSSELNVNALLLGDSALYLCASSSGTSMETQYFGPGTRLLVL.

This chain links TRBV5-1 with TRBJ1-2; TCRdb proposes TRBD1, but this gene call is untestable without DNA. The CDR3 totals 17 residues. DNA was not recorded. Germline values: CDR1 SGHRS, CDR2 YFSETQ. CDR3 loop: CASSHRPTGPANYGYTF.

The chain recombines TRBV5-6 with TRBJ2-7; TCRdb's D gene call, TRBD1, goes unchecked for lack of DNA. This CDR3 comprises 14 residues. No nucleotide data were recorded. Germline V gene sequence: CDR1 SGHDT, CDR2 YYEEEE. CDR3 in amino acids: CASSFWVGAHEQYF. Based on the CDR3 plus reference TRBV5-6 and TRBJ2-7, the full variable domain is DAGVTQSPTHLIKTRGQQVTLRCSPKSGHDTVSWYQQALGQGPQFIFQYYEEEERQRGNFPDRFSGHQFPNYSSELNVNALLLGDSALYLCASSFWVGAHEQYFGPGTRLTVT.

The CDR3 sequence is CASSPPDRGSGNTIYF. The chain joins TRBV19 to TRBJ1-3; no DNA is available, so the TRBD1 call from TCRdb remains unchecked. Per the germline V gene, CDR1 is LNHDA and CDR2 is SQIVND (reference sequence). The CDR3 has 16 residues. No DNA has been recorded.

The CDR3 sequence: CASSPPGQPQHF. V usage is TRBV18 and J usage is TRBJ1-5. Germline lookup yields CDR1 KGHSH and CDR2 LQKENI. This CDR3 is built from 12 residues. There is no recorded DNA. The whole variable domain, remainder taken from reference TRBV18 and TRBJ1-5, is NAGVMQNPRHLVRRRGQEARLRCSPMKGHSHVYWYRQLPEEGLKFMVYLQKENIIDESGMPKERFSAEFPKEGPSILRIQQVVRGDSAAYFCASSPPGQPQHFGDGTRLSIL.

The gene calls are TRBV4-3 and TRBJ1-2; as DNA is missing, the TRBD1 call by TCRdb cannot be tested. Germline assignment: CDR1 LGHNA and CDR2 YSLEER. The CDR3 sequence is 14 residues long. There is no recorded DNA. Here the CDR3 reads CASSQGDRERSYTF.

V usage is TRBV7-2 and J usage is TRBJ2-1; absent DNA, TCRdb's TRBD2 call cannot be checked. This CDR3 contains 14 residues. Only the protein sequence is given. The germline V gene encodes CDR1 SGHTA and CDR2 FQGNSA. The CDR3 loop reads CASSLELGYNEQFF.

This rearrangement joins TRBV28 to TRBJ2-7. Germline CDR1 and CDR2: MDHEN and SYDVKM. The CDR3 covers 15 residues. DNA is not on record. The CDR3 here is CASSLPGRGGYEQYF.

The chain couples TRBV23-1 to TRBJ2-1; TCRdb's D call of TRBD2 is untestable without DNA. TRBV23-1 is reported as an ORF; its role is uncertain. CDR3 length equals 16 residues. No DNA has been recorded. The CDR3 loop is CASSLSRTSGYNEQFF.

J is TRBJ1-2 and V is TRBV5-4; the D gene TCRdb calls, TRBD1, cannot be checked with no DNA. CDR3 length: 15 residues. No DNA was logged. CDR1 and CDR2 (germline): SGHNT, YYREEE (reference sequence). The CDR3: CASSSIGQAPYGYTF.

The V gene is TRBV19, the J gene TRBJ1-4. Germline V gives CDR1 LNHDA, CDR2 SQIVND (reference sequence). The CDR3 length is 17 residues. No DNA has been recorded. CDR3 in amino acids: CATGKYPWGPSNEKLFF.

The chain joins TRBV18 to TRBJ2-5; TCRdb picks TRBD1, but there is no DNA to check that call. Looked up from germline, CDR1 is KGHSH and CDR2 is LQKENI. The CDR3 spans 14 residues. No nucleotide data were recorded. The CDR3 spells CASSQQQIQETQYF.

V and J are TRBV13 and TRBJ1-5. This CDR3 comprises 14 residues. Only the protein is on record. From germline, CDR1 is PRHDT and CDR2 FYEKMQ (reference sequence). This CDR3 is CASSLGRSNQPQHF.